This TCR beta chain was documented in a study of T cell responses to AZD1222 COVID-19 vaccine. Whole-study findings and limits: Samples come after the peak T cell response, not at day 14. Reportedly, nearly half of unique spike TCRs recognized epitopes outside B.1.351/B.1.1.7 mutations. The donor cohort was predominantly white British with a female majority, and clonal diversity may have been underestimated. CD4 TCRs covered the whole spike, strongest at regions 160-218 and 743-854.

Method: immunoSEQ multiplex PCR; TCRdb's copy keeps in-frame clones and lacks some. The sample yields fewer than 85,000 clones, 92% seen once. A remark on this clone: The antigen is unknown.

The CDR3 runs to 13 residues. CDR1 and CDR2 from the germline V gene are SQVTM and ANQGSEA. With 3 bases removed from V and 7 bases from J, the gap between germline ends came to 16 bases. The chain couples TRBV29-1 to TRBJ2-7; TRBD1 or TRBD2 may be the D gene (7 bases each). The sample here was peripheral blood, taken on day 0 of MenACWY control vaccination. This TCR came from an adult in good health. The CDR3 here is CSVDPDREGEQYF. The CDR3 DNA reads as TGCAGCGTTGACCCTGACAGGGAGGGTGAGCAGTACTTC.